A selection of T cell receptor beta chains follows, all from one sample in a study of cytomegalovirus exposure and HLA in healthy donors. TCRdb keeps only in-frame clones here, not all; method: immunoSEQ multiplex PCR. Of about 120,000 clones detected, 15% appear once; the ten largest clones hold 1.5% to 2%. The sample comprised PBMCs. The receptors were sampled from a young woman in good health and CMV-seronegative. Each CDR3 is given with its conserved first and last residue. A D gene is named only where the DNA matches it firmly. Clone size appears in some rows only: once, few, many, or a class for an expanded clone.

D	J	V	size	CDR3	DNA
TRBD1	TRBJ1-6	TRBV28	few	CASSFGTGVSPLHF	TGTGCCAGCAGTTTTGGGACAGGGGTATCACCCCTCCACTTT
.	TRBJ2-3	TRBV5-1	.	CASSLNPSENTDTQYF	TGCGCCAGCAGCTTGAATCCTAGCGAGAACACAGATACGCAGTATTTT
.	TRBJ2-3	TRBV5-1	few	CASSVRDFRNTDTQYF	TGCGCCAGCAGCGTCCGGGACTTCCGGAACACAGATACGCAGTATTTT
.	TRBJ2-3	TRBV5-5	.	CASSTSPGDTQYF	TGTGCCAGCAGCACCAGTCCGGGAGATACGCAGTATTTT
.	TRBJ1-1	TRBV9	once	CASSVASQGTEAFF	TGTGCCAGCAGCGTAGCTAGTCAGGGGACTGAAGCTTTCTTT
.	TRBJ2-2	TRBV28	few	CASSLWQTGEAGELFF	TGTGCCAGCAGTTTATGGCAGACAGGAGAGGCCGGGGAGCTGTTTTTT
.	TRBJ2-5	TRBV5-1	few	CASSLAGVQETQYF	TGCGCCAGCAGCTTGGCGGGAGTCCAAGAGACCCAGTACTTC
.	TRBJ2-6	TRBV14	.	CASSQGSSGANVLTF	TGTGCCAGCAGCCAAGGGAGCTCTGGGGCCAACGTCCTGACTTTC
TRBD1	TRBJ2-3	TRBV5-8	.	CASSWGTGGTDTQYF	TGTGCCAGCAGCTGGGGGACAGGGGGCACAGATACGCAGTATTTT
TRBD1	TRBJ2-6	TRBV5-1	few	CASSFGGTGSGANVLTF	TGCGCCAGCAGCTTTGGGGGGACAGGGTCTGGGGCCAACGTCCTGACTTTC
TRBD2	TRBJ2-1	TRBV11-1	few	CASSLARSGRAIEQFF	TGTGCCAGCAGCTTAGCGCGTAGCGGGAGGGCCATAGAGCAGTTCTTC
.	TRBJ1-4	TRBV15	few	CATSRDQTGTNNEKLFF	TGTGCCACCAGCAGAGATCAAACCGGGACAAATAATGAAAAACTGTTTTTT
.	TRBJ2-7	TRBV27	few	CASSPRPATGAGLYEQYF	TGTGCCAGCAGCCCTCGTCCGGCTACGGGAGCGGGCCTCTACGAGCAGTACTTC
.	TRBJ2-7	TRBV5-4	few	CASSPSDPGRSYEQYF	TGTGCCAGCAGCCCATCGGACCCCGGGAGATCCTACGAGCAGTACTTC
TRBD2	TRBJ2-3	TRBV29-1	few	CSVFPGLAGNTDTQYF	TGCAGCGTTTTTCCGGGACTAGCGGGGAACACAGATACGCAGTATTTT
.	TRBJ1-2	TRBV9	.	CASSVEGEGYGYTF	TGTGCCAGCAGCGTAGAAGGGGAGGGCTATGGCTACACCTTC
TRBD1	TRBJ1-5	TRBV7-8	.	CASSLGDRGNQPQHF	TGTGCCAGCAGCTTAGGGGACAGGGGCAATCAGCCCCAGCATTTT
.	TRBJ1-4	TRBV5-4	.	CASSLQGMANEKLFF	TGTGCCAGCAGCCTACAGGGTATGGCTAATGAAAAACTGTTTTTT
TRBD1	TRBJ1-2	TRBV15	.	CATSTRQGVNYGYTF	TGTGCCACCAGCACTAGACAGGGAGTGAACTATGGCTACACCTTC
.	TRBJ2-7	TRBV10-3	.	CATTPGRSTYEQYF	TGTGCCACCACCCCCGGCAGGTCGACCTACGAGCAGTACTTC
.	TRBJ1-1	TRBV19	few	CASSIVGRGRAEAFF	TGTGCCAGTAGTATAGTCGGCAGGGGACGCGCTGAAGCTTTCTTT
TRBD2	TRBJ2-7	TRBV27	.	CASSSRGGRGEQYF	TGTGCCAGCAGTTCCCGGGGGGGGCGAGGCGAGCAGTACTTC
TRBD2	TRBJ2-7	TRBV2	few	CASQAGGPQEQYF	TGTGCCAGCCAAGCGGGAGGGCCTCAAGAGCAGTACTTC
.	TRBJ2-5	TRBV30	few	CAWSPRGGTQYF	TGTGCCTGGAGTCCGAGGGGGGGGACCCAGTACTTC
TRBD1	TRBJ1-5	TRBV18	.	CASSPETGDRSNQPQHF	TGTGCCAGCTCACCTGAGACAGGGGATAGGAGCAATCAGCCCCAGCATTTT
.	TRBJ2-7	TRBV29-1	few	CSVRDSPYEQYF	TGCAGCGTACGCGACTCCCCCTACGAGCAGTACTTC
.	TRBJ2-1	TRBV7-2	few	CASSPSSYNEQFF	TGTGCCAGCAGTCCTAGCTCCTACAATGAGCAGTTCTTC
.	TRBJ1-1	TRBV11-3	few	CASSVHGAEAFF	TGTGCCAGCAGCGTTCACGGGGCTGAAGCTTTCTTT
.	TRBJ1-1	TRBV5-4	.	CASSLGVNTEAFF	TGTGCCAGCAGCTTGGGAGTGAACACTGAAGCTTTCTTT
TRBD2	TRBJ2-7	TRBV6-1	few	CASKLAGLEEQYF	TGTGCCAGCAAGCTAGCGGGATTAGAGGAGCAGTACTTC
TRBD2	TRBJ2-7	TRBV4-2	few	CASSPNSGGYEQYF	TGTGCCAGCAGCCCTAATAGCGGGGGGTACGAGCAGTACTTC
TRBD1	TRBJ2-1	TRBV9	.	CASSVSGQLNNEQFF	TGTGCCAGCAGCGTTTCGGGACAGCTTAACAATGAGCAGTTCTTC
.	TRBJ1-1	TRBV5-4	few	CASSPVEAWNTEAFF	TGTGCCAGCAGCCCGGTGGAGGCGTGGAACACTGAAGCTTTCTTT
TRBD1	TRBJ1-3	TRBV4-3	.	CASSQDSGQGAGNTIYF	TGCGCCAGCAGCCAAGACTCCGGACAGGGTGCTGGAAACACCATATATTTT
TRBD2	TRBJ2-2	TRBV19	few	CASPGTAGTSGISTGELFF	TGTGCCAGTCCCGGCACCGCCGGGACTAGCGGGATTAGTACCGGGGAGCTGTTTTTT
TRBD1	TRBJ1-2	TRBV7-3	.	CASSLAGGSGYTF	TGTGCCAGCAGCTTGGCAGGGGGAAGTGGCTACACCTTC
.	TRBJ1-2	TRBV28	.	CASSTQVFGYTF	TGTGCCAGCAGCACCCAGGTCTTTGGCTACACCTTC
.	TRBJ2-4	TRBV7-9	.	CASSEGSQGGIQYF	TGTGCCAGCAGCGAGGGCAGCCAGGGAGGCATTCAGTACTTC
.	TRBJ1-1	TRBV30	few	CAWGGGFVTEAFF	TGTGCCTGGGGGGGCGGATTTGTCACTGAAGCTTTCTTT
.	TRBJ2-5	TRBV30	.	CATRRAENQYF	TGTGCCACCAGGAGGGCCGAGAACCAGTACTTC
.	TRBJ2-7	TRBV27	.	CASSLALRESYEQYF	TGTGCCAGCAGTTTGGCCCTGAGGGAGTCCTACGAGCAGTACTTC
.	TRBJ1-2	TRBV4-2	.	CASSQDTGISYGYTF	TGTGCCAGCAGCCAGGATACCGGGATTTCCTATGGCTACACCTTC
.	TRBJ2-1	TRBV7-2	.	CASSPTALYNEQFF	TGTGCCAGCAGCCCGACAGCCCTGTACAATGAGCAGTTCTTC
.	TRBJ1-5	TRBV2	few	CASREGNQPQHF	TGTGCCAGCAGGGAGGGCAATCAGCCCCAGCATTTT
.	TRBJ1-1	TRBV5-4	few	CASSRDQRRGNTEAFF	TGTGCCAGCAGCAGAGATCAGCGGCGTGGGAACACTGAAGCTTTCTTT
TRBD2	TRBJ2-5	TRBV6-1	few	CASSSTSGDAETQYF	TGTGCCAGCAGTTCTACTAGCGGGGACGCAGAGACCCAGTACTTC
.	TRBJ2-1	TRBV6-1	.	CASSEALSYNEQFF	TGTGCCAGCAGTGAAGCCCTTTCTTACAATGAGCAGTTCTTC
.	TRBJ1-2	TRBV2	.	CASKTTHIPNYGYTF	TGTGCCAGCAAAACCACCCACATCCCAAACTATGGCTACACCTTC
.	TRBJ2-1	TRBV5-6	few	CASSLMVALSYNEQFF	TGTGCCAGCAGCTTAATGGTAGCCTTGTCCTACAATGAGCAGTTCTTC